A selection of T cell receptor beta chains follows, all from one sample in a study of T cell responses to AZD1222 COVID-19 vaccine. The protocol was immunoSEQ multiplex PCR, while the TCRdb copy is restricted to in-frame clones and leaves out a portion. The data contain 120,000 to 150,000 clones, roughly nine tenths of them singletons. The sample in question was peripheral blood, obtained 28 days after the second AZD1222 dose. These receptors were collected from an adult who received the AZD1222 COVID-19 vaccine. Both conserved end residues are part of each CDR3. D genes are given only for firm matches. The listing skips clone size in some rows; elsewhere it reads once, few, many or a size class.

>-|TRBV27|TRBJ1-4|-
TGTGCCAGCAGTTTAAGTTTCAGGGCCCGCCAAAAACTGTTTTTT
CASSLSFRARQKLFF
>-|TRBV7-7|TRBJ2-2|-
TGTGCTAGCAGCTTAGAGGCGGGATCCGGGGAGCTGTTTTTT
CASSLEAGSGELFF
>-|TRBV5-6|TRBJ1-2|-
TGTGTCAGCAGCTTGGTGACAGATAGCTATGGCTACACCTTC
CVSSLVTDSYGYTF
>few|TRBV5-6|TRBJ2-7|TRBD1
TGTGCCAGCAGCTTGGTGACAGGGTCCTACGAGCAGTACTTC
CASSLVTGSYEQYF
>-|TRBV25-1|TRBJ1-2|-
TGTGCCAGCAGTTTTAGGGAGGGGCACACCTTC
CASSFREGHTF
>-|TRBV27|TRBJ2-1|-
TGTGCCAGCAGTTTAAGTACAGGGCACAATGAGCAGTTCTTC
CASSLSTGHNEQFF
>-|TRBV5-6|TRBJ1-2|TRBD1
TGTGCCAGCAGCTTGGATGCGCACAGGGGATATGGCTACACCTTC
CASSLDAHRGYGYTF
>-|TRBV19|TRBJ2-3|-
TGTGCCAGTAGTATAGAAGATACGCAGTATTTT
CASSIEDTQYF
>-|TRBV3-1/TRBV3-2|TRBJ1-6|TRBD1
TGTGCCAGCAACCGACAGGGGGATAATTCACCCCTCCACTTT
CASNRQGDNSPLHF
>-|TRBV27|TRBJ2-3|TRBD2
TGTGCCAGCAGCCGGGCGGGAGTCGGCACAGATACGCAGTATTTT
CASSRAGVGTDTQYF
>-|TRBV30|TRBJ2-5|-
TGTGCCTGGAGTGGGCAGTCATGGGAGACCCAGTACTTC
CAWSGQSWETQYF
>-|TRBV5-1|TRBJ1-1|-
TGCGCCAGCAGCCACGGACAGAACACTGAAGCTTTCTTT
CASSHGQNTEAFF
>-|TRBV5-1|TRBJ2-7|-
TGCGCCAGTCCCGACGGATACGAGCAGTACTTC
CASPDGYEQYF
>-|TRBV7-8|TRBJ2-2|-
TGTGCCAGCAGATATAGCAATAGCGGCACCGGGGAGCTGTTTTTT
CASRYSNSGTGELFF
>-|TRBV6-2/TRBV6-3|TRBJ2-7|-
TGTGCCAGCAGTTACTCGACATCCTACGAGCAGTACTTC
CASSYSTSYEQYF
>-|TRBV5-4|TRBJ2-1|-
TGTGCCAGCAGCGGTCGGAGGTACGAGCAGTTCTTC
CASSGRRYEQFF
>-|TRBV6-5|TRBJ2-3|TRBD2
TGTGCCAGCAAGTGGACTAGCGGGGCCACAGATACGCAGTATTTT
CASKWTSGATDTQYF
>once|TRBV6-5|TRBJ1-2|-
TGTGCCAGCAGTTACTCTGGACAGTACTATGGCTACACCTTC
CASSYSGQYYGYTF